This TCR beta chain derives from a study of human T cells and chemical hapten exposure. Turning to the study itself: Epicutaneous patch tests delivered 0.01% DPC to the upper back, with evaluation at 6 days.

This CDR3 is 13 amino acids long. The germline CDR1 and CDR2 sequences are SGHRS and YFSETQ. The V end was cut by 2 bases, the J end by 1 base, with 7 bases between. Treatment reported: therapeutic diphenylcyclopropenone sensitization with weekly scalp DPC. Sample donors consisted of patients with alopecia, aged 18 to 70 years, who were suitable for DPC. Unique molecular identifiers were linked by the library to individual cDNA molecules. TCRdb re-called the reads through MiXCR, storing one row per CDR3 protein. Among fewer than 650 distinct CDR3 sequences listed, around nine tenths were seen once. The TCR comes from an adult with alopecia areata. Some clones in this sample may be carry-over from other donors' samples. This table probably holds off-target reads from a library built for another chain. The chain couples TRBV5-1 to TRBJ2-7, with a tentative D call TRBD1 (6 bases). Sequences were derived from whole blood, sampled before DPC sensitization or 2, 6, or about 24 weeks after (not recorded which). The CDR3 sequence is CASSFGTSYEQYF. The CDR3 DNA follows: TGCGCCAGCAGCTTCGGGACATCCTACGAGCAGTACTTC.